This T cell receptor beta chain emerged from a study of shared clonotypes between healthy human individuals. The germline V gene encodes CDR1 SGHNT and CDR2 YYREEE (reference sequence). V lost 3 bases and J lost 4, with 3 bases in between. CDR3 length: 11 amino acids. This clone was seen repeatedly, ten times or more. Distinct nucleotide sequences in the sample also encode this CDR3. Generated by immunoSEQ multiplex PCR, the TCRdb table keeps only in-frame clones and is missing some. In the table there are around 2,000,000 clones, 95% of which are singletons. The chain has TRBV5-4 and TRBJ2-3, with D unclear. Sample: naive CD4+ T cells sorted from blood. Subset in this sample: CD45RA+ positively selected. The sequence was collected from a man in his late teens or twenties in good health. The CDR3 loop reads CASSYSDTQYF. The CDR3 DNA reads TGTGCCAGCAGCTATTCAGATACGCAGTATTTT.